The present entry profiles one T cell receptor (beta chain) with its context. The data originate from a study of T cell responses to AZD1222 COVID-19 vaccine. J lost 7 bases, V lost 8 bases, and 10 bases had no gene match. The CDR3 runs 14 residues. Sequencing used immunoSEQ multiplex PCR; TCRdb keeps in-frame clones, though not all of them. The sample includes roughly 150,000 clones, roughly 90% seen only once; the top ten take about 1.4%. The rearrangement uses TRBV23-1 and TRBJ1-5; 8 nucleotides line up with TRBD1. TRBV23-1 is filed as an ORF, its function uncertain. Sample: peripheral blood, taken 28 days after the second AZD1222 dose. This receptor was obtained from an adult who received the AZD1222 COVID-19 vaccine. CDR3 bases: TGCGCCAGCGCAAAGGACAGGGTGGGGCAGCCCCAGCATTTT. Translated: CASAKDRVGQPQHF.